These 9 T cell receptor beta chains came from one sample sequenced in a study of somatic mutations in cytotoxic T cells in rheumatoid arthritis. Repertoires were generated with immunoSEQ multiplex PCR, while TCRdb's copy carries only in-frame clones and drops some. The sample lists approximately 3,700 clones, more than 80% occurring once. The sample was CD8+ T cells sorted from blood. Every receptor here comes from a man aged 40-49 years with rheumatoid arthritis.

CDR3 protein: CASSLRLAPYNEQFF. CDR3 coding DNA: TGCGCCAGCAGCTTGCGCCTAGCGCCCTACAATGAGCAGTTCTTC. The V gene is TRBV5-1, the J gene TRBJ2-1; possibly TRBD2 for D (6 bases). The ends were cut back, 1 base at V and 2 bases at J, with 10 bases in the middle. The CDR3 covers 15 residues. The germline CDR1 and CDR2 sequences are SGHRS and YFSETQ. The variable domain in full, with the rest retrieved from reference TRBV5-1 and TRBJ2-1, is KAGVTQTPRYLIKTRGQQVTLSCSPISGHRSVSWYQQTPGQGLQFLFEYFSETQRNKGNFPGRFSGRQFSNSRSEMNVSTLELGDSALYLCASSLRLAPYNEQFFGPGTRLTVL.

The rearrangement uses TRBV5-4 and TRBJ2-7; 9 bases align to TRBD2. This CDR3 comprises 18 residues. J lost 4 bases, V lost 4 bases, and 18 bases had no gene match. Germline CDR1 is SGHNT and CDR2 is YYREEE (reference sequence). The chain's CDR3 is CASSQAGGGSGALYEQYF. The CDR3, as DNA: TGTGCCAGCAGCCAAGCGGGAGGAGGGAGTGGGGCCCTGTACGAGCAGTACTTC.

This clone has just a few counts. The junction shows a germline mismatch at one end, possibly a read error. This CDR3 is also generated by other DNA sequences in the sample. The rearrangement joins TRBV5-4 to TRBJ2-1; the D is unclear. The CDR3 contains 15 residues. Germline CDR1 is SGHNT and CDR2 is YYREEE (reference sequence). The CDR3 is CASSQLSSGYNEQFF. CDR3 sequence (DNA): TGCGCCAGCAGCCAACTATCCTCCGGATACAATGAGCAGTTCTTC.

In its sample, this clone was seen once. V is TRBV27 and J is TRBJ1-5; 10 bases map to TRBD1. V trimming: 5 bases; J trimming: 6 bases; junction bases outside the gene matches: 7. CDR3 length: 15 amino acids. Germline CDR1 MNHEY, CDR2 SMNVEV (reference sequence). CDR3 coding DNA: TGTGCCAGCAGTCCCCGGGACAGGGGAAGTCAGCCCCAGCATTTT. The encoded protein is CASSPRDRGSQPQHF.

The genes are TRBV9 and TRBJ2-2, with unresolved D. This CDR3 region has 14 residues. The V end was cut by 0 bases, the J end by 6 bases, with 9 bases between. Germline CDR1 is SGDLS and CDR2 is YYNGEE. The CDR3 loop reads CASSVEYRSGELFF. The CDR3 DNA follows: TGTGCCAGCAGCGTAGAGTATCGGTCCGGGGAGCTGTTTTTT.

The sample holds one count of this clone. The rearrangement links TRBV7-3 to TRBJ2-7; 10 positions agree with TRBD2. V lost 1 base to trimming and J lost 7 bases; unmatched junction nucleotides: 7. Germline V gene lookup returns CDR1 SGHTA and CDR2 FQGTGA. CDR3 length: 15 amino acids. CDR3 residues: CASSLSSSGSGEQYF. CDR3 in DNA: TGTGCCAGCAGCTTAAGCTCTAGCGGGAGTGGGGAGCAGTACTTC.

The gene calls are TRBV7-3 and TRBJ2-5; 7 nucleotides agree with TRBD2. From germline, CDR1 is SGHTA and CDR2 FQGTGA. Germline trimming cut 5 bases from V and 7 bases from J; bases unmatched to any gene: 7. The CDR3 covers 13 residues. The CDR3 loop reads CASSPNERGTQYF. CDR3 sequence (DNA): TGTGCCAGCAGCCCCAACGAGCGGGGGACCCAGTACTTC.

The rearrangement joins TRBV10-1 to TRBJ1-1, with unresolved D. V shed 4 bases and J shed 2 bases, with 14 bases lying between them. The CDR3 runs 15 residues. The germline gives CDR1 WNHNN, CDR2 SYGVQD (reference sequence). The CDR3 loop reads CASSGESAPNTEAFF. The CDR3 DNA reads TGCGCCAGCAGTGGGGAGTCAGCACCTAACACTGAAGCTTTCTTT.

CDR3 loop: CASSTRQRSRNTEAFF. Written as DNA, the CDR3 is TGTGCCAGTAGTACCCGACAGAGAAGCAGGAACACTGAAGCTTTCTTT. This chain links TRBV19 with TRBJ1-1; tentatively, D is TRBD1 (5 bases). With 4 bases removed from V and 1 base from J, the gap between germline ends came to 16 bases. This CDR3 has 16 residues. Germline CDR1 LNHDA, CDR2 SQIVND (reference sequence). Using reference TRBV19 and TRBJ1-1 for the parts outside the CDR3, the full variable domain is DGGITQSPKYLFRKEGQNVTLSCEQNLNHDAMYWYRQDPGQGLRLIYYSQIVNDFQKGDIAEGYSVSREKKESFPLTVTSAQKNPTAFYLCASSTRQRSRNTEAFFGQGTRLTVV.